The 3 T cell receptor beta chains presented below share a single source sample, sequenced in a study of radiation and T cells in renal cell carcinoma. The protocol was immunoSEQ multiplex PCR, while the TCRdb copy is restricted to in-frame clones and leaves out a portion. Found here are 70,000 to 95,000 clones, 82% of them singletons; the top ten hold roughly 6%. Indicated time point: baseline pretreatment blood. Treatment in this sample: 15 Gy SBRT to primary tumor, nephrectomy 4 weeks later. The starting material was blood, obtained from a patient whose treatment included radiotherapy and nephrectomy. These receptors all stem from a man in his 60s with renal cell carcinoma.

The DNA of the CDR3 is TGTGCCAGCAGCTCGGGACCTCTGGGGGGAGACACCATATATTTT. This sequence encodes CASSSGPLGGDTIYF. The chain uses TRBV7-9 and TRBJ1-3; TRBD1 might be the D (5 bases). Trimming removed 4 bases at V and 8 bases at J, with 18 bases between. CDR1 SEHNR and CDR2 FQNEAQ come from the germline V gene (reference sequence). This CDR3 has 15 amino acids.

The CDR3 is CASKVQGHTDTQYF. The CDR3 nucleotides read TGTGCCAGCAAGGTGCAGGGCCACACAGATACGCAGTATTTT. This chain connects TRBV2 to TRBJ2-3, with TRBD1 as a possible D gene (5 bases). In germline, CDR1 is SNHLY, CDR2 FYNNEI. With 7 bases removed from V and 2 bases from J, the gap between germline ends came to 13 bases. The CDR3 contains 14 residues.

The V and J genes are TRBV18 and TRBJ2-5; 11 nucleotides align to TRBD1. Germline V gene data show CDR1 as KGHSH and CDR2 as LQKENI. The CDR3 is 17 amino acids. Trimming removed 5 bases from V and 1 base from J; junction bases left unmatched: 9. CDR3 nucleotide sequence: TGTGCCAGCTCATCAGGACAGGGGGCTTTGCCCCAAGAGACCCAGTACTTC. Its translation: CASSSGQGALPQETQYF.